Here is one TCR beta chain with its context. Its antigen is currently unknown. CDR1 is SGDLS, CDR2 YYNGEE, per germline. The J segment lost 7 bases and the V segment lost 6 bases, leaving 8 bases of the junction unmatched. There are 14 residues in the CDR3. PCR was performed using 60 Vbeta and 13 Jbeta primers. In the study's own analysis: Later reanalysis found 80 million or so unique TCR beta chains, about 10 million of them shared. Sequenced by immunoSEQ multiplex PCR; TCRdb stores in-frame clones only, minus some. The DNA was the basis for D and trimming; V, J and clone size are from that table. The sample lists roughly 150,000 clones; roughly 68% were seen once. This specimen belongs to a study of cytomegalovirus exposure and HLA in healthy donors. General study findings and limits: Sequences of the TCR beta chain were said to predict the HLA-A and HLA-B alleles of most subjects accurately. The classifier reportedly diagnosed cytomegalovirus status with high sensitivity and specificity. Compared with the roughly 670-donor mean, an Asian-associated ancestry cluster reportedly had fewer N-insertions, according to a later analysis.

The V call is TRBV9, the J call TRBJ2-1; 9 bases match TRBD2. The TCR comes from a man aged 25-45 years in good health and CMV-seropositive. The specimen sequenced was PBMCs. CDR3 loop: CASTKEAGGNEQFF. In DNA, the CDR3 is TGTGCCAGCACGAAGGAAGCGGGAGGTAATGAGCAGTTCTTC. The whole variable domain, remainder taken from reference TRBV9 and TRBJ2-1, is DSGVTQTPKHLITATGQRVTLRCSPRSGDLSVYWYQQSLDQGLQFLIQYYNGEERAKGNILERFSAQQFPDLHSELNLSSLELGDSALYFCASTKEAGGNEQFFGPGTRLTVL.